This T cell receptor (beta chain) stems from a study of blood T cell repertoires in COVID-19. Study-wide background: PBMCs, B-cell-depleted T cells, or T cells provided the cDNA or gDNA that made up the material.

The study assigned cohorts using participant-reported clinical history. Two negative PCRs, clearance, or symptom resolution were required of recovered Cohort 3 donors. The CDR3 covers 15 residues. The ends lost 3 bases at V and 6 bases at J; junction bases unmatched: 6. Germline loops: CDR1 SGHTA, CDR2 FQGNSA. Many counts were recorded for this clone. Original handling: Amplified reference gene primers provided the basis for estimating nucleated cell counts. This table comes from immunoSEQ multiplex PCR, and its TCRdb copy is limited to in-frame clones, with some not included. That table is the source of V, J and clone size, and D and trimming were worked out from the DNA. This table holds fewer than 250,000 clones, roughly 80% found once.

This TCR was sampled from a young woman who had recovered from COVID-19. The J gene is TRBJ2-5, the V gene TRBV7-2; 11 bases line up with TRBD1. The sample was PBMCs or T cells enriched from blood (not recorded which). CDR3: CASSLDGTGGQTQYF. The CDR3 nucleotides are TGTGCCAGCAGCTTGGACGGGACAGGGGGACAGACCCAGTACTTC.